Presented here are 7 T cell receptor beta chains from one specimen sequenced in a study of T-cell reconstitution after alpha-beta-depleted transplantation in children. Researchers prepared the TCRbeta library using unique molecular identifiers, the study reports. MiXCR, applied by TCRdb to the PCR reads, yields one record per CDR3 protein. The sample has approximately 590,000 distinct CDR3 sequences; roughly 10% are singletons. The sequencing here drew on PBMCs from the stem cell graft donor, taken from the stem cell graft. The source of these receptors is a human donor who donated a stem cell graft to a child with acute myeloid leukemia.

The genes are TRBV12-5 and TRBJ2-1, with 8 nucleotides matching TRBD2. The length of the CDR3 is 13 residues. V dropped 6 bases and J dropped 14; count of bases not matched to a gene: 12. Germline-derived CDR1 and CDR2 are LGHNT and FRNRAP. The CDR3 sequence is CASGLTGGTREFF. In nucleotides, the CDR3 is TGTGCTAGTGGCCTCACGGGGGGGACCCGCGAGTTCTTC. Full variable domain (outside the CDR3, taken from reference TRBV12-5 and TRBJ2-1): DARVTQTPRHKVTEMGQEVTMRCQPILGHNTVFWYRQTMMQGLELLAYFRNRAPLDDSGMPKDRFSAEMPDATLATLKIQPSEPRDSAVYFCASGLTGGTREFFGPGTRLTVL.

In its sample, this clonotype was seen a few times. The chain carries TRBV6-2 or TRBV6-3 and TRBJ2-3; 11 positions agree with TRBD1. V gave up 0 bases and J gave up 0 bases; unmatched junction bases: 8. This CDR3 comprises 19 residues. CDR1 and CDR2 (germline): MNHEY, SVGEGT. Here the CDR3 DNA reads TGTGCCAGCAGTTACTCGACGGACAGGGGGCCCGTCAGCACAGATACGCAGTATTTT. Protein product: CASSYSTDRGPVSTDTQYF.

This clonotype was observed a few times. CDR3 bases: TGTGCCAGCGCACTAGCGGGAGGCTTGGACGAGCAGTACTTC. This gives the protein CASALAGGLDEQYF. This chain connects TRBV18 to TRBJ2-7; TRBD2 aligns across 12 bases. With V trimmed by 8 bases and J by 5 bases, 7 bases remained unmatched. Per the germline V gene, CDR1 is KGHSH and CDR2 is LQKENI. This CDR3 contains 14 residues.

In the case of this clonotype: The junction and the germline gene differ at one end; a read error may be behind it. This chain links TRBV12-3 or TRBV12-4 with TRBJ1-3; D is unclear. There are 13 residues in the CDR3. CDR3 bases: TGTGCCAGCAGTTTACCCCCCGGGTACACCACATATTTT. It encodes CASSLPPGYTTYF.

This clonotype was detected ten times or more. V and J are TRBV20-1 and TRBJ2-1; D gene uncertain. This CDR3 is built from 13 residues. Trimming removed 0 bases at V and 7 bases at J, with 10 bases between. Germline V CDR1 and CDR2: DFQATT, SNEGSKA (reference sequence). The CDR3 reads CSARDIGWNEQFF. The CDR3 DNA reads as TGCAGTGCTAGAGATATAGGCTGGAATGAGCAGTTCTTC.

This clonotype has a count of ten or more. The chain employs TRBV15 and TRBJ2-7, with 9 nucleotides matching TRBD1. Germline V CDR1 and CDR2: LNHNV, YYDKDF (reference sequence). This CDR3 contains 15 residues. V dropped 0 bases and J dropped 7; count of bases not matched to a gene: 7. The chain's CDR3 is CATSRDNRGRNEQYF. DNA for the CDR3: TGTGCCACCAGCAGAGATAACAGGGGGCGGAATGAGCAGTACTTC. The full variable domain, with the rest looked up from reference TRBV15 and TRBJ2-7, is DAMVIQNPRYQVTQFGKPVTLSCSQTLNHNVMYWYQQKSSQAPKLLFHYYDKDFNNEADTPDNFQSRRPNTSFCFLDIRSPGLGDTAMYLCATSRDNRGRNEQYFGPGTRLTVT.

This chain joins TRBV20-1 and TRBJ2-4; D unresolved. The CDR3 consists of 16 residues. V shed 0 bases and J shed 4 bases, with 16 bases lying between them. Germline assignment: CDR1 DFQATT and CDR2 SNEGSKA (reference sequence). The CDR3 reads CSARERLNLRKNIQYF. The CDR3 nucleotides are TGCAGTGCTAGAGAGAGACTCAACTTGAGAAAAAACATTCAGTACTTC.